This TCR beta chain was documented in a study of a mutant IDH1 vaccine in newly diagnosed glioma (dated by TCRdb to 2020 to 2023). At the level of the whole study: Patients were given eight vaccinations, in weeks 1, 3, 5, 7, 11, 15, 19 and 23, which matched visits V03 through V10. For exploratory analyses, fewer than 30 treated patients had longitudinal TCRB deep sequencing done wherever samples were available. Vaccination started 4-6 weeks after radiotherapy alone, or was given together with temozolomide cycles in the groups whose treatment included chemotherapy. Of the 30 or so patients who were treated, about 62% were male and approximately 38% were female, and the mean age was about 40 years. Peripheral blood samples were drawn at six visits, namely V03 (baseline), V05, V07, V10, V12 and V13. Prior to enrollment, standard therapy consisting of radiotherapy alone, temozolomide alone, or radiochemotherapy with temozolomide had been administered to patients, with the combination being received by most patients. Results and caveats for the whole study, not just this receptor: The authors noted that analyses of patient blood samples could not be reproduced because of sample limitations. Availability determined which PBMC samples were chosen for TCRB deep sequencing. Immune responses induced by the vaccine were seen in about 93% of patients across multiple MHC alleles. Pseudoprogression appeared unrelated to alterations in the top peripheral T cell clonotypes detected by TCRB sequencing.

Libraries were made using the immunoSEQ multiplex PCR assay. Rearranged TCR beta chain sequences were amplified with the hsTCRB Kit following the manufacturer's protocol. TCRB libraries were sequenced on an Illumina MiSeq. As for the authors' bioinformatics: The proprietary platform of the kit vendor was used for demultiplexing, trimming and gene mapping. TCRdb holds this immuneACCESS table with in-frame rearrangements only. Some clones are missing; in checked studies, unresolved V genes explain under half, and the rest has no known cause. Clonal size and the V and J genes are those of that table, whereas D and trimming came from the DNA. The sample table holds tens of thousands of clones, of which around 90% were seen once. The ten largest clones represent around 20% of the sample. About this clone: The specificity of this receptor is unknown. No qualities accompany the bases; no much larger clone lies one base away.

Read against the paper, the sample's time point label means: week 11, during vaccination. Each vaccine dose was 300 ug of a 20-mer mutant IDH1 peptide in Montanide, given subcutaneously with topical imiquimod. All donors had newly diagnosed IDH1-mutant astrocytomas of WHO grade 3 or 4 that showed loss of nuclear ATRX. The samples were drawn from NOA16, a multicentre, single-arm, open-label phase I trial in Germany that tested a mutant IDH1 peptide vaccine in humans for the first time. Genomic DNA for TCRB sequencing was extracted from EDTA blood using the DNeasy Blood and Tissue Kit. V and J are trimmed by 3 bases and 3 bases, and the gene matches miss 1 base of the junction. From a lookup of the germline V gene, CDR1 and CDR2 are SNHLY and FYNNEI. Measured from the cysteine to the phenylalanine, the CDR3 is 14 residues long. Only the CDR3 portion is preserved as DNA: 42 bases, with reading frame beginning at the first base.

This sequence was found in a man aged 18-30 years with glioma. The chain is made from TRBV2 and TRBJ2-3, and 9 junction bases match TRBD2. The source material was PBMCs, sampled from a glioma patient whose treatment included an IDH1 peptide vaccine. The bases are TGTGCCAGCAGTGAGGGACTAGCTACAGATACGCAGTATTTT. The translation is CASSEGLATDTQYF.